The 6 T cell receptor beta chains below come from one sample, sequenced in a study of graft-versus-host responses after intestinal transplantation. Assay: immunoSEQ multiplex PCR; the TCRdb copy retains only in-frame clones and omits some. The sample has 57,000 or so clones, around 91% seen once. The source was PBMCs, collected approximately 120 days after intestinal transplantation. The receptor set was obtained from a human patient who received an intestinal transplant, so some T cells may come from the graft donor.

The V gene is TRBV7-2, the J gene TRBJ2-5; D may be TRBD2 (5 bases). V lost 6 bases and J 5 bases, leaving 13 bases between the germline ends. Germline-derived CDR1 and CDR2 are SGHTA and FQGNSA. This CDR3 spans 13 amino acids. The CDR3 region has the DNA TGTGCCAGCAGGGAAGCGGCTAGCGAGACCCAGTACTTC. Its protein is CASREAASETQYF.

The chain couples TRBV28 to TRBJ2-7; TRBD2 matches 7 bases. J gave up 6 bases and V 3 bases, and 8 bases lay outside the gene matches. This CDR3 comprises 14 residues. CDR1 and CDR2 from the germline V gene are MDHEN and SYDVKM. CDR3: CASSFVREVSEQYF. DNA of the CDR3: TGTGCCAGCAGTTTTGTACGGGAGGTTAGCGAGCAGTACTTC. Complete variable domain (other parts from reference TRBV28 and TRBJ2-7): DVKVTQSSRYLVKRTGEKVFLECVQDMDHENMFWYRQDPGLGLRLIYFSYDVKMKEKGDIPEGYSVSREKKERFSLILESASTNQTSMYLCASSFVREVSEQYFGPGTRLTVT.

V and J are TRBV19 and TRBJ2-7, with D maybe TRBD2 (5 bases). CDR1 LNHDA and CDR2 SQIVND come from the germline V gene (reference sequence). V was pared by 4 bases and J by 3 bases, with 10 bases between. This CDR3 has 13 residues. CDR3 sequence: CASSTPGSYEQYF. CDR3 in DNA: TGTGCCAGTAGTACCCCGGGGAGCTACGAGCAGTACTTC.

The gene calls are TRBV5-6 and TRBJ2-7; tentative D call: TRBD2 (6 bases). CDR3 length: 17 amino acids. Germline CDR1 reads SGHDT; CDR2 reads YYEEEE. Trimming took 0 bases from V and 0 from J, leaving 16 bases between them. CDR3 region: CASSLANRLATSYEQYF. CDR3 nucleotide sequence: TGTGCCAGCAGCTTGGCCAACAGGCTAGCGACCTCCTACGAGCAGTACTTC.

The rearrangement joins TRBV6-1 to TRBJ2-3, with 7 positions matching TRBD1. The length of the CDR3 is 15 residues. The V gene's germline CDR1 is MNHNS and CDR2 SASEGT. V shed 3 bases and J 2 bases; nucleotides not matched to a gene: 5. The CDR3 DNA sequence: TGTGCCAGCAGTGAGACCGGGACAGACACAGATACGCAGTATTTT. Protein: CASSETGTDTDTQYF.

V usage is TRBV11-2 and J usage is TRBJ1-4; D is possibly TRBD1 (5 bases). In germline, CDR1 is SGHAT, CDR2 FQNNGV. V shed 5 bases and J shed 2 bases, with 15 bases lying between them. This CDR3 is built from 16 residues. The CDR3: CASSKTAGMTNEKLFF. In DNA, the CDR3 is TGTGCCAGCAGCAAAACTGCAGGGATGACTAATGAAAAACTGTTTTTT.